Included here is one TCR beta chain sequence, with context. Sequencing was performed with immunoSEQ multiplex PCR; in TCRdb, only in-frame clones are kept and a portion is missing. The table lists about 310,000 clones, almost 90% of them singletons. CDR3 length: 13 amino acids. Trimming cost V 4 bases and J 3 bases; bases outside gene matches: 3. Germline values: CDR1 SGHTA, CDR2 FQGNSA. Enrolled during active infection, Seattle patients were then followed longitudinally. This specimen belongs to a study of blood T cell repertoires in COVID-19. Study-wide context: Donors in the United States, Italy and Spain gave samples during acute or convalescent COVID-19. T cells, B-cell-depleted T cells, or PBMCs supplied cDNA or gDNA.

The sequence was collected from a middle-aged woman with COVID-19, enrolled during active disease. This chain uses TRBV7-2 with TRBJ2-7; TRBD1 agrees at 7 bases. The source material was peripheral blood. Here the CDR3 reads CASSSYRGYEQYF. The DNA for the CDR3 is TGTGCCAGCAGCTCATACAGGGGCTACGAGCAGTACTTC. Looking up the rest from reference TRBV7-2 and TRBJ2-7 gives the full variable domain: GAGVSQSPSNKVTEKGKDVELRCDPISGHTALYWYRQSLGQGLEFLIYFQGNSAPDKSGLPSDRFSAERTGGSVSTLTIQRTQQEDSAVYLCASSSYRGYEQYFGPGTRLTVT.